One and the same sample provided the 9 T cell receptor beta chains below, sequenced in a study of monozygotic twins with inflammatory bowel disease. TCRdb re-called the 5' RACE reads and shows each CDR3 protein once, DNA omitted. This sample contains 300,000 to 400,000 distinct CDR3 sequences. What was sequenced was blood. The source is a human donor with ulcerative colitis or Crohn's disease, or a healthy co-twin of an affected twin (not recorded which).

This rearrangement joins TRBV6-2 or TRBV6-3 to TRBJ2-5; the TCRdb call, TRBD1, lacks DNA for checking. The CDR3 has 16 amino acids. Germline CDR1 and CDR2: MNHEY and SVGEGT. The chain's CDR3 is CASSYSVRGSWETQYF.

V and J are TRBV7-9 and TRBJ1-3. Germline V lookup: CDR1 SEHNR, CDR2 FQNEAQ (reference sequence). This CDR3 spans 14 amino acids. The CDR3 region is CASRDSSLRNTIYF.

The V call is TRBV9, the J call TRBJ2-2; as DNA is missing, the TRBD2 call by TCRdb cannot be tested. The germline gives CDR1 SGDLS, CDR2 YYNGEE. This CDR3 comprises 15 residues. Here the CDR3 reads CASSPRGGLGGELFF.

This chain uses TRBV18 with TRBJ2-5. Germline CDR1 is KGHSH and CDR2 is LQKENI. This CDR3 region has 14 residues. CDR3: CASSPYADQETQYF.

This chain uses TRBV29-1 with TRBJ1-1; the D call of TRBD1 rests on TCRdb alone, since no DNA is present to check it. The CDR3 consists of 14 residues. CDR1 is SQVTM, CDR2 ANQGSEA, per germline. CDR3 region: CSVLRAGARTEAFF.

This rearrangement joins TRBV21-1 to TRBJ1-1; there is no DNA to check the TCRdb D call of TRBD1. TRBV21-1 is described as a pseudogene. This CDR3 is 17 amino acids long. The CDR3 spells CASSKGTVAGLNTEAFF.

This chain's CDR3 is CASSFEGPWQFF. The V and J genes are TRBV7-8 and TRBJ2-1. CDR1 and CDR2 (germline): SGHVS, FQNEAQ. This CDR3 contains 12 residues.

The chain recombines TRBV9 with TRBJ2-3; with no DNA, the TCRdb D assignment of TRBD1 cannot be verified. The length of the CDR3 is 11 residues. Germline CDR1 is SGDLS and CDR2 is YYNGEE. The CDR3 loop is CASSVPGPRNF.

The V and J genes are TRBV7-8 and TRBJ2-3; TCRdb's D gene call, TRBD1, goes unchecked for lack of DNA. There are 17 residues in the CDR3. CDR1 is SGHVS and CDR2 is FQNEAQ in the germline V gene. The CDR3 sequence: CASSLGNRVRTTDTQYF.